This TCR beta chain was captured by sequencing in a study of blood T cell repertoires in COVID-19. Study summary: Samples representing acute and convalescent COVID-19 were sourced from the United States, Italy and Spain.

TCRdb's table, derived via immunoSEQ multiplex PCR, lists solely in-frame clones and lacks some. The sample contains some 200,000 clones, approximately 84% of which appear only once. The germline CDR1 and CDR2 sequences are MNHEY and SVGAGI. The CDR3 sequence is 15 residues long. Trimming removed 0 bases from V and 2 bases from J, with 11 bases in between. The clonotype originates from a woman over 75 with COVID-19, enrolled during active disease. The specimen was peripheral blood. The chain combines TRBV6-5 with TRBJ2-7; D ambiguous. For the CDR3, the DNA is TGTGCCAGCAGTTACTCCGCGCGGATTACCTACGAGCAGTACTTC. It translates to CASSYSARITYEQYF.